This TCR beta chain was identified during a study of CD4 T cells in relation to SARS-CoV-2 and coronaviruses. About the research overall: Crossreactive spike epitopes shared across donors were mapped to their HLA restriction.

This clone occurred once. The antigen is not known. The unexposed donors gave CD4+ T cells in about 2010-2019, prior to COVID-19. After roughly 9 days of culture, CD4+ T cells were isolated. Testing used SARS-CoV-2 S/N and four cold-coronavirus spikes on unexposed-donor CD4+ T cells, cells permitting. Produced via immunoSEQ multiplex PCR; TCRdb's table is partial and in-frame only. The sample has approximately 20,000 clones, 74% seen once. Study-wide points: No crossreactivity against non-spike viral proteins was tested here. Around two thirds of donors had memory CD4+ clonotypes crossrecognizing SARS-CoV-2 and common cold coronavirus spike.

Germline loops: CDR1 LGHNT, CDR2 FRNRAP. Trimming took 5 bases from V and 5 from J; bases not matched to a gene: 4. The CDR3 contains 15 residues. The chain links TRBV12-5 to TRBJ2-5, with 14 bases lining up with TRBD2. The TCR originated in a human donor in good health. The sequenced sample was CD4+ T cells from PBMCs, cultured in vitro. CDR3 coding DNA: TGTGCTAGTGGTCCCGGACTAGCGGGGGGCGAGACCCAGTACTTC. Residues: CASGPGLAGGETQYF.